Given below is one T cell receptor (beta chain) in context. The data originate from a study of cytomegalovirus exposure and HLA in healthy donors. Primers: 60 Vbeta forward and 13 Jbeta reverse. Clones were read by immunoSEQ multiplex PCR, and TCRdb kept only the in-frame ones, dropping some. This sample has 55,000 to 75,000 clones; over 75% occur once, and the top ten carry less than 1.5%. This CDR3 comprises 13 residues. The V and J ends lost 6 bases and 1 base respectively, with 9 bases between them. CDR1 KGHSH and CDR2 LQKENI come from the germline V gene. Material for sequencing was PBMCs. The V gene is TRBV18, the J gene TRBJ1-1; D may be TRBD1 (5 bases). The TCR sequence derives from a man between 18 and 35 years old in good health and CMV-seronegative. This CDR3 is CASSQGENTEAFF. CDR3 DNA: TGTGCCAGCTCCCAAGGGGAGAACACTGAAGCTTTCTTT.